The T cell receptor (beta chain) described here comes from a study of blood T cell repertoires in COVID-19. About the research overall: T cells, B-cell-depleted T cells, or PBMCs supplied cDNA or gDNA.

Authors' data handling: Cell counts per sample came from amplifying reference gene primers. Generated by immunoSEQ multiplex PCR, the TCRdb table keeps only in-frame clones and is missing some. V, J and clone size derive from that table, while D and trimming were established from the DNA sequence. The sample gives 200,000 to 300,000 clones, 70% to 90% of which show up once; around 2.8% is in the top ten. The sequence was obtained from a woman in her thirties who had recovered from COVID-19. Sequencing used peripheral blood.

The CDR3 coding sequence is TGTGCCAGCAGTTTAAGACAGAGCTCCTACGAGCAGTACTTC. Translating gives CASSLRQSSYEQYF. This chain joins TRBV27 and TRBJ2-7; possibly TRBD1 for D (5 bases). Trimming removed 2 bases at V and 0 bases at J, with 8 bases between. The CDR3 consists of 14 residues. CDR1 MNHEY and CDR2 SMNVEV come from the germline V gene (reference sequence).